The clone carrying this T cell receptor (beta chain) occurred a few times. This entry belongs to a study of blood T cell repertoires in COVID-19. This table comes from immunoSEQ multiplex PCR, and its TCRdb copy is limited to in-frame clones, with some not included. The sample holds about 140,000 clones, about 87% seen once. CDR1 is SEHNR, CDR2 FQNEAQ, per germline (reference sequence). V trimming: 5 bases; J trimming: 2 bases; junction bases outside the gene matches: 4. CDR3 length equals 15 residues. The sequence derives from a human donor in a cohort sampled during active COVID-19. The sequenced material came from peripheral blood. The V call is TRBV7-9, the J call TRBJ2-5; TRBD1 matches at 11 bases. DNA for the CDR3: TGTGCCAGCAGCCTCCGGGACAGGGGGCAAGAGACCCAGTACTTC. Its protein is CASSLRDRGQETQYF.